This T cell receptor (beta chain) was identified during a study of T-cell reconstitution after alpha-beta-depleted transplantation in children. CDR1 is MDHEN and CDR2 is SYDVKM in the germline V gene. V gave up 3 bases and J gave up 6 bases, with 9 bases separating them. This CDR3 region has 13 residues. This clonotype was observed a handful of times. Preparing the TCRbeta library involved the use of unique molecular identifiers. Using its own MiXCR run on the PCR reads, TCRdb lists one record per CDR3 protein. The sample comprises about 92,000 distinct CDR3 sequences, more than 10% of which are singletons, and over 11% rests with the top ten.

The sequence was collected from a human donor who donated a stem cell graft to a child with inherited bone marrow failure. The chain combines TRBV28 with TRBJ2-1, with D possibly being TRBD2 (5 bases). Specimen: PBMCs from the stem cell graft donor, collected from the stem cell graft. CDR3 region: CASSFASFNEQFF. DNA of the CDR3: TGTGCCAGCAGTTTTGCTAGCTTCAATGAGCAGTTCTTC.